The 14 T cell receptor beta chains reported below all come from one sample, sequenced in a study of shared clonotypes between healthy human individuals. Assay: immunoSEQ multiplex PCR; the TCRdb copy retains only in-frame clones and omits some. Of over a million clones in the sample, around 76% are singletons; the top ten hold about 1.5%. The material sequenced was memory CD4+ T cells sorted from blood. The subset was: CD45RA-negative fraction. These receptors were taken from a young man in good health.

The chain has TRBV5-4 and TRBJ2-5; maybe TRBD2 (6 bases). The CDR3 spans 16 residues. Germline CDR1 reads SGHNT; CDR2 reads YYREEE (reference sequence). V lost 3 bases, J lost 0 bases, and 15 bases lay in between. The CDR3 loop reads CASSSDIAVNQETQYF. DNA of the CDR3: TGTGCCAGCAGCTCGGACATAGCGGTGAACCAAGAGACCCAGTACTTC. The full variable domain, its missing parts supplied by reference TRBV5-4 and TRBJ2-5, is ETGVTQSPTHLIKTRGQQVTLRCSSQSGHNTVSWYQQALGQGPQFIFQYYREEENGRGNFPPRFSGLQFPNYSSELNVNALELDDSALYLCASSSDIAVNQETQYFGPGTRLLVL.

The V and J genes are TRBV5-1 and TRBJ2-2; 11 nucleotides agree with TRBD2. The germline gives CDR1 SGHRS, CDR2 YFSETQ. There are 16 residues in the CDR3. V trimming: 7 bases; J trimming: 5 bases; junction bases outside the gene matches: 10. The CDR3 DNA reads TGCGCCAGCCATATTAGCGGGAGGGCCGGAACCGGGGAGCTGTTTTTT. Amino acid sequence: CASHISGRAGTGELFF.

The rearrangement links TRBV11-3 to TRBJ2-1, with 11 bases that match TRBD2. The CDR3 loop spans 16 amino acids. The germline V gene encodes CDR1 SGHNT and CDR2 YENEEA. V shed 1 base and J 6 bases; nucleotides not matched to a gene: 5. Written as DNA, the CDR3 is TGTGCCAGCAGCTTAGGGGGTAGCGGGAGGGCCAATGAGCAGTTCTTC. It codes for CASSLGGSGRANEQFF.

The chain carries TRBV5-4 and TRBJ2-7, with D possibly called TRBD1 or TRBD2 (7 bases each). The CDR3 consists of 15 residues. The V end lost 1 base, the J end lost 5 bases, and 16 bases lay between the germline ends. Germline V gene data show CDR1 as SGHNT and CDR2 as YYREEE (reference sequence). The chain's CDR3 is CASSLQNRGGDEQYF. The DNA for the CDR3 is TGTGCCAGCAGCTTGCAAAACAGGGGAGGGGACGAGCAGTACTTC.

Remarks on this clone: Just one base apart from a much larger clone, this may be a read error. The rearrangement joins TRBV5-8 to TRBJ1-1; no reliable D call. Germline V gene data show CDR1 as SGHTS and CDR2 as YDEGEE. The CDR3 runs to 14 residues. V was shortened by 0 bases and J by 1 base, with 7 bases between the two germline ends. The DNA of the CDR3 is TGTGCCAGCAGCTTGGGATTCAGGAACACTGAAGCTTTCTTT. Translating it yields CASSLGFRNTEAFF.

The chain uses TRBV7-8 and TRBJ2-3; D possibly corresponds to TRBD2 (5 bases). Trimming left V 1 base short and J 1 base short, with 9 bases between. Germline V lookup: CDR1 SGHVS, CDR2 FQNEAQ. The CDR3 length is 15 residues. The CDR3 nucleotides read TGTGCCAGCAGCTTAGGAGGAGCGGGCACAGATACGCAGTATTTT. This codes for CASSLGGAGTDTQYF.

A single count supports this clone. The chain joins TRBV27 to TRBJ1-1; no definite D call. The V end lost 1 base, the J end lost 6 bases, and 9 bases lay between the germline ends. There are 13 residues in the CDR3. Germline loops: CDR1 MNHEY, CDR2 SMNVEV (reference sequence). The CDR3 protein is CASSLLGFAEAFF. The CDR3 region has the DNA TGTGCCAGCAGTTTATTGGGGTTCGCTGAAGCTTTCTTT.

This clone was counted a few times. V usage is TRBV4-3 and J usage is TRBJ1-4; 8 bases map to TRBD1. The CDR3 contains 14 residues. J lost 8 bases, V lost 5 bases, and 7 bases had no gene match. In germline, CDR1 is LGHNA, CDR2 YSLEER. The CDR3 nucleotides are TGCGCCAGCAGCTCTGGGACAGGCGAAGAAAAACTGTTTTTT. This translates into CASSSGTGEEKLFF.

This clone has more than one count but fewer than ten. V and J are TRBV19 and TRBJ2-2; D not certain. This CDR3 has 12 amino acids. The germline V gene has CDR1 LNHDA and CDR2 SQIVND (reference sequence). Trimming stripped 6 bases from V and 7 bases from J, with 9 bases between. This chain's CDR3 is CASSQVIGELFF. The CDR3 DNA follows: TGTGCCAGTAGCCAGGTTATCGGGGAGCTGTTTTTT.

Note on this clone: With a much larger clone just one base away, this may be a read error. This chain links TRBV7-8 with TRBJ2-5; no clear D gene. Between the trimmed V and J ends, which lost 5 bases and 4 bases, there was a span of 5 bases. The CDR3 consists of 11 residues. Germline V CDR1 and CDR2: SGHVS, FQNEAQ. The CDR3 bases are TGTGCCAGCAGCATCGGAGAGACCCAGTACTTC. Its protein is CASSIGETQYF.

The CDR3 region has the DNA TGTGCCAGCAGTTCCTACGTTGGGGCTCAAGATATCTATGGCTACACCTTC. Residues: CASSSYVGAQDIYGYTF. V is TRBV28 and J is TRBJ1-2; D is possibly TRBD1 (5 bases). The CDR3 spans 17 residues. Germline CDR1 is MDHEN and CDR2 is SYDVKM. Trimming removed 4 bases at V and 4 bases at J, with 22 bases between.

This clone was counted a few times. The V and J genes are TRBV7-2 and TRBJ1-5, with D perhaps TRBD1 (5 bases). This CDR3 spans 14 amino acids. In germline, CDR1 is SGHTA, CDR2 FQGNSA. Trimming shortened V by 1 base and J by 10 bases, and 14 bases separated the two germline ends. Here the CDR3 DNA reads TGTGCCAGCAGCTTAGGGACACTAAGGCAACCCCAGCATTTT. Its translation: CASSLGTLRQPQHF.

This clone was recorded many times. This rearrangement joins TRBV28 to TRBJ1-1; maybe TRBD1 (5 bases). This CDR3 contains 14 residues. Per the germline V gene, CDR1 is MDHEN and CDR2 is SYDVKM. V gave up 8 bases and J gave up 1 base, with 14 bases separating them. The CDR3 DNA is TGTGCCAGCCCCCCCCCGGGACGGAACACTGAAGCTTTCTTT. Translating gives CASPPPGRNTEAFF.

V usage is TRBV6-6 and J usage is TRBJ1-1; no clear D gene. V lost 0 bases to trimming and J lost 12 bases, with 8 bases between them. Germline loops: CDR1 MNHNY, CDR2 SVGAGI (reference sequence). The CDR3 has 11 residues. DNA for the CDR3: TGTGCCAGCAGTTACTCTAGTAGAACTTTCTTT. It yields the protein CASSYSSRTFF.